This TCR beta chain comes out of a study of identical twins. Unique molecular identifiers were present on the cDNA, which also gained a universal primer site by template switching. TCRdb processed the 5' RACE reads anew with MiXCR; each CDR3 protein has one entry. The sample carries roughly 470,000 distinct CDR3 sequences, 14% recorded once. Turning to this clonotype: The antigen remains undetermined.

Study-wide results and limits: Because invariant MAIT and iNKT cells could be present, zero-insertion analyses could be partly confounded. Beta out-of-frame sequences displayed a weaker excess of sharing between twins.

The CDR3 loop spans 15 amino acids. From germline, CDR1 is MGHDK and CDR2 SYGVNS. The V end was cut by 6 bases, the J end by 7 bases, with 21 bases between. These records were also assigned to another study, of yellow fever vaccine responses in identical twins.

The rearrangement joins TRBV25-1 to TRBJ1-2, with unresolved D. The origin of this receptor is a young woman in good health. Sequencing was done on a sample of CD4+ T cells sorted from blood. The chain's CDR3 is CASSPPGGKVGGYTF. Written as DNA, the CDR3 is TGTGCCAGCAGCCCTCCGGGAGGGAAGGTTGGTGGCTACACCTTC.